The 10 T cell receptor beta chains given below trace back to one sample, sequenced in a study of vaccination and CD4 T cells after COVID-19. Regarding treatment: roughly 11-day PBMC culture with coronavirus spike peptide pools or control peptides (ViraFEST assay). Sequenced with the Oncomine TCR Beta short-read assay was DNA taken from cultured CD4+ T cells. A single record per CDR3 protein comes from TCRdb applying MiXCR to the PCR reads. The data show some 23,000 distinct CDR3 sequences, under 70% seen once. These receptors lack a known antigen. Sequencing used CD4+ T cells from blood, cultured in vitro, obtained after SARS-CoV-2 vaccination. The receptor set was obtained from a human donor who received a COVID-19 vaccine.

The V gene is TRBV6-1, the J gene TRBJ1-1; no reliable D call. CDR1 is MNHNS and CDR2 is SASEGT in the germline V gene. The CDR3 sequence is 16 residues long. The V gene lost 2 bases and the J gene lost 0 bases, with 13 bases spanning the gap. CDR3 amino acids: CASSEPGSSMNTEAFF. The CDR3 DNA follows: TGTGCCAGCAGTGAACCGGGGTCTAGTATGAACACTGAAGCTTTCTTT.

The genes are TRBV7-9 and TRBJ1-2; 10 bases match TRBD1. Trimming at V came to 6 bases and at J to 6 bases, leaving 10 bases not matched to a gene. Germline V gives CDR1 SEHNR, CDR2 FQNEAQ (reference sequence). The CDR3 extends over 15 amino acids. Here the CDR3 reads CASSMTGGSIDGYTF. DNA of the CDR3: TGTGCCAGCAGTATGACAGGGGGCAGTATCGATGGCTACACCTTC.

This clonotype was detected a few times. The V and J genes are TRBV7-2 and TRBJ1-2, with D possibly TRBD1 on 5 matching bases. Germline CDR1 SGHTA, CDR2 FQGNSA. Trimming took off 1 base at V and 8 bases at J, with 11 bases between the two ends. The CDR3 is 13 amino acids. The CDR3 region has the DNA TGTGCCAGCAGCTTAGATACAGGAGACGGCTACACCTTC. The encoded protein is CASSLDTGDGYTF.

In this sample, this clonotype turned up a few times. The CDR3: CASSRTGFGTGELFF. The CDR3 DNA reads TGTGCCAGCAGTCGGACAGGTTTTGGGACCGGGGAGCTGTTTTTT. V is TRBV27 and J is TRBJ2-2; 7 nucleotides align to TRBD1. This CDR3 comprises 15 residues. Germline V gene lookup returns CDR1 MNHEY and CDR2 SMNVEV (reference sequence). Losses at the gene ends were 5 bases for V and 5 bases for J; bases not matched to a gene: 8.

The chain carries TRBV28 and TRBJ2-2, with D unresolved. The CDR3 covers 12 residues. Germline V lookup: CDR1 MDHEN, CDR2 SYDVKM. V lost 2 bases, J lost 4 bases, and 2 bases lay in between. The DNA for the CDR3 is TGTGCCAGCAGTTTAGGCACCGGGGAGCTGTTTTTT. This codes for CASSLGTGELFF. The whole variable domain, remainder taken from reference TRBV28 and TRBJ2-2, is DVKVTQSSRYLVKRTGEKVFLECVQDMDHENMFWYRQDPGLGLRLIYFSYDVKMKEKGDIPEGYSVSREKKERFSLILESASTNQTSMYLCASSLGTGELFFGEGSRLTVL.

The chain is built from TRBV30 and TRBJ1-2; D gene uncertain. This CDR3 spans 13 amino acids. V gave up 3 bases and J gave up 4 bases, with 12 bases separating them. Germline V gene data show CDR1 as GTSNPN and CDR2 as SVGIG (reference sequence). The chain's CDR3 is CAWRGRRSYGYTF. The CDR3 bases are TGTGCCTGGAGAGGGCGGCGAAGCTATGGCTACACCTTC.

The chain links TRBV6-4 to TRBJ1-2, with D perhaps matching TRBD1 (5 bases). The CDR3 runs to 12 residues. Germline CDR1 reads MRHNA; CDR2 reads SNTAGT. V lost 4 bases to trimming and J lost 7 bases, with 10 bases between them. The DNA of the CDR3 is TGTGCCAGCAGTGGAGAGGGGCTTGGCTACACCTTC. Translated: CASSGEGLGYTF.

This sequence joins TRBV30 and TRBJ1-1; D is uncertain. The V gene's germline CDR1 is GTSNPN and CDR2 SVGIG (reference sequence). This CDR3 is 16 amino acids long. V was pared by 0 bases and J by 6 bases, with 20 bases between. The CDR3 is CAWSVRWVRSAAEAFF. CDR3 sequence (DNA): TGTGCCTGGAGTGTAAGGTGGGTCAGGAGCGCGGCTGAAGCTTTCTTT.

The gene calls are TRBV6-5 and TRBJ1-2, with 12 bases that match TRBD1. Germline assignment: CDR1 MNHEY and CDR2 SVGAGI. The CDR3 is made up of 18 amino acids. With 0 bases clipped from V and 8 bases from J, the junction kept 13 bases outside the gene matches. The CDR3 sequence: CASSYSRGQGATQGGYTF. CDR3 DNA: TGTGCCAGCAGTTACTCGAGGGGACAGGGGGCGACCCAGGGCGGCTACACCTTC.

V gene TRBV24-1 combines with J gene TRBJ1-1; D remains ambiguous. Between the trimmed V and J ends, which lost 4 bases and 0 bases, there was a span of 5 bases. Germline V gives CDR1 KGHDR, CDR2 SFDVKD. The CDR3 is made up of 13 amino acids. Written as DNA, the CDR3 is TGTGCCACCAGTGAGGGAGTGAACACTGAAGCTTTCTTT. Translated, it gives CATSEGVNTEAFF.